These 20 T cell receptor beta chains were sequenced from one sample in a study of a mutant IDH1 vaccine in newly diagnosed glioma (dated by TCRdb to the early 2020s). Library creation used the immunoSEQ multiplex PCR assay. Not all clones reach the TCRdb copy of this immuneACCESS table, which keeps in-frame sequences only. Checked studies attribute under half of the gap to unresolved V genes and leave the rest unexplained. This sample comprises tens of thousands of clones, roughly 85% of them detected only once. 0.77% of the sample lies in the top ten. The time point label, as the study defines it: week 23, last vaccination. A 20-mer mutant IDH1 peptide at 300 micrograms in Montanide made up each vaccine dose, which was injected subcutaneously together with topical imiquimod. Their cognate antigens are unknown. Sequenced here: PBMCs, sampled from a glioma patient whose treatment included an IDH1 peptide vaccine. These receptors were obtained from a woman between 45 and 60 years old with glioma.

This chain connects TRBV5-6 to TRBJ2-1, with TRBD1 matching 9 bases. This CDR3 contains 12 residues. The trim removed 5 bases at V and 12 bases at J, leaving 6 bases unmatched. CDR1 is SGHDT and CDR2 is YYEEEE in the germline V gene. CDR3 residues: CASSRGTGRQFF. DNA for the CDR3: TGTGCCAGCAGTCGCGGGACAGGGAGGCAGTTCTTC. The variable domain in full, completed from reference TRBV5-6 and TRBJ2-1, reads DAGVTQSPTHLIKTRGQQVTLRCSPKSGHDTVSWYQQALGQGPQFIFQYYEEEERQRGNFPDRFSGHQFPNYSSELNVNALLLGDSALYLCASSRGTGRQFFGPGTRLTVL.

This rearrangement joins TRBV4-1 to TRBJ2-1; 7 bases align to TRBD1. The ends lost 7 bases at V and 2 bases at J; junction bases unmatched: 5. Germline CDR1 MGHRA, CDR2 YSYEKL. This CDR3 has 14 residues. In DNA form, the CDR3 reads TGCGCCAGCACCCGGACAGGAACCTACAATGAGCAGTTCTTC. This encodes CASTRTGTYNEQFF.

V and J are TRBV18 and TRBJ2-7; TRBD1 aligns across 8 bases. CDR1 and CDR2 from the germline V gene are KGHSH and LQKENI. The CDR3 is 13 residues long. V shed 5 bases and J 3 bases; nucleotides not matched to a gene: 3. CDR3 DNA: TGTGCCAGCTCATCAGGACAGGGCTACGAGCAGTACTTC. This sequence encodes CASSSGQGYEQYF.

The rearrangement joins TRBV7-9 to TRBJ2-6, with D unresolved. The ends were cut back, 5 bases at V and 1 base at J, with 9 bases in the middle. The CDR3 contains 15 residues. Germline V lookup: CDR1 SEHNR, CDR2 FQNEAQ (reference sequence). CDR3 nucleotides: TGTGCCAGCAGCGTCGGTTTTTCTGGGGCCAACGTCCTGACTTTC. Amino acid sequence: CASSVGFSGANVLTF.

This rearrangement joins TRBV10-2 to TRBJ2-5; the D gene is possibly TRBD2 (6 bases). The J call may be faulty, since TRBJ2-7 better matches the DNA end. CDR3 length: 11 amino acids. The germline gives CDR1 WSHSY, CDR2 SAAADI. CDR3 DNA sequence: TGCGCCACCGCGACTAGCTACGAGCAGTACTTC. This encodes CATATSYEQYF.

The chain joins TRBV5-4 to TRBJ1-5; D remains ambiguous. From germline, CDR1 is SGHNT and CDR2 YYREEE (reference sequence). V was shortened by 5 bases and J by 2 bases, with 14 bases between the two germline ends. The CDR3 has 15 residues. This chain's CDR3 is CASSSFGRGNQPQHF. The CDR3 DNA is TGTGCCAGCAGTTCCTTCGGGCGGGGCAATCAGCCCCAGCATTTT.

The chain carries TRBV5-1 and TRBJ1-1; D gene uncertain. The length of the CDR3 is 13 residues. V lost 0 bases and J lost 1, with 4 bases in between. Germline V gives CDR1 SGHRS, CDR2 YFSETQ. The CDR3 reads CASSLEGNTEAFF. In nucleotides, the CDR3 is TGCGCCAGCAGCTTGGAGGGGAACACTGAAGCTTTCTTT.

V and J are TRBV7-9 and TRBJ1-2; D call uncertain. Trimming took 2 bases from V and 2 from J, leaving 6 bases between them. CDR1 is SEHNR and CDR2 is FQNEAQ in the germline V gene (reference sequence). CDR3 length: 13 amino acids. The CDR3 reads CASSLHRNYGYTF. The CDR3 DNA is TGTGCCAGCAGCTTACACAGAAACTATGGCTACACCTTC.

The chain combines TRBV28 with TRBJ1-2, with D hard to call. Germline V lookup: CDR1 MDHEN, CDR2 SYDVKM. CDR3 length: 11 amino acids. V was pared by 4 bases and J by 2 bases, with 2 bases between. CDR3 nucleotides: TGTGCCAGCAGTTCCAACTATGGCTACACCTTC. Protein: CASSSNYGYTF.

The CDR3 nucleotides read TGTGCCAGCAGCGTAGGGATGGTACGGCGCTATCCAGAGACCCAGTACTTC. It codes for CASSVGMVRRYPETQYF. The chain uses TRBV9 and TRBJ2-5, with D uncertain. V dropped 0 bases and J dropped 4 bases, with 19 bases sitting between them. In germline, CDR1 is SGDLS, CDR2 YYNGEE. This CDR3 spans 17 amino acids.

The CDR3 nucleotides are TGTGCCTGGAGGTTCCAAGGGCAGGCTGGAAACACCATATATTTT. Protein: CAWRFQGQAGNTIYF. The J gene is TRBJ1-3, the V gene TRBV30; D uncertain. The germline V gene has CDR1 GTSNPN and CDR2 SVGIG (reference sequence). Deletions cut 3 bases from V and 2 bases from J, with 14 bases between. The CDR3 contains 15 residues. The whole variable domain, filled in from reference TRBV30 and TRBJ1-3, reads SQTIHQWPATLVQPVGSPLSLECTVEGTSNPNLYWYRQAAGRGLQLLFYSVGIGQISSEVPQNLSASRPQDRQFILSSKKLLLSDSGFYLCAWRFQGQAGNTIYFGEGSWLTVV.

The V and J genes are TRBV7-3 and TRBJ2-1; the D is unclear. CDR3 length equals 14 residues. V lost 6 bases, J lost 1 base, and 10 bases lay in between. CDR1 is SGHTA, CDR2 FQGTGA, per germline. The CDR3 DNA reads as TGTGCCAGCAGTCCCTGGAGATCCTACAATGAGCAGTTCTTC. This encodes CASSPWRSYNEQFF. Using reference TRBV7-3 and TRBJ2-1 for the parts outside the CDR3, the full variable domain is GAGVSQTPSNKVTEKGKYVELRCDPISGHTALYWYRQSLGQGPEFLIYFQGTGAADDSGLPNDRFFAVRPEGSVSTLKIQRTERGDSAVYLCASSPWRSYNEQFFGPGTRLTVL.

This sequence joins TRBV7-9 and TRBJ2-5; 7 bases map to TRBD2. Germline CDR1 and CDR2: SEHNR and FQNEAQ (reference sequence). Losses at the gene ends were 3 bases for V and 5 bases for J; bases not matched to a gene: 9. The CDR3 runs to 15 residues. CDR3 coding DNA: TGTGCCAGCAGCTTCCCTTGGGAGGGGAGGGAGACCCAGTACTTC. Protein sequence: CASSFPWEGRETQYF.

The chain recombines TRBV19 with TRBJ2-1; a possible D gene is TRBD1 (6 bases). Between the trimmed V and J ends, which lost 1 base and 6 bases, there was a span of 10 bases. Germline V CDR1 and CDR2: LNHDA, SQIVND (reference sequence). This CDR3 is built from 14 residues. CDR3 protein: CASSIGGRGNEQFF. In DNA form, the CDR3 reads TGTGCCAGTAGTATAGGTGGCAGGGGCAATGAGCAGTTCTTC.

The chain recombines TRBV2 with TRBJ2-7, with a possible D match to TRBD1 (5 bases). Germline CDR1 reads SNHLY; CDR2 reads FYNNEI. The ends were cut back, 7 bases at V and 2 bases at J, with 24 bases in the middle. The CDR3 loop spans 17 amino acids. CDR3 DNA: TGTGCCAGCACCCGCACGGGCCTACAGGCACTAACCTACGAGCAGTACTTC. It specifies CASTRTGLQALTYEQYF.

The rearrangement uses TRBV30 and TRBJ2-3; 7 bases map to TRBD2. V shed 0 bases, J shed 6 bases, and the junction held 15 bases outside the gene matches. Per germline, CDR1 GTSNPN and CDR2 SVGIG (reference sequence). The CDR3 spans 17 residues. DNA of the CDR3: TGTGCCTGGAGTGTACGACGGACTAGTCCGGGGTTGGATACGCAGTATTTT. It yields the protein CAWSVRRTSPGLDTQYF.

The rearrangement uses TRBV6-1 and TRBJ1-1, with 12 bases identical to TRBD1. The CDR3 consists of 15 residues. V shed 2 bases and J 8 bases; nucleotides not matched to a gene: 6. The germline V gene encodes CDR1 MNHNS and CDR2 SASEGT. CDR3: CASSERDRGLAEAFF. As DNA, the CDR3 is TGTGCCAGCAGTGAAAGGGACAGGGGGCTGGCGGAAGCTTTCTTT.

This clone was detected only once. The V gene is TRBV19, the J gene TRBJ2-1; 14 bases match TRBD2. Per the germline V gene, CDR1 is LNHDA and CDR2 is SQIVND (reference sequence). The CDR3 consists of 18 residues. V lost 5 bases and J lost 7; bases outside the gene matches: 13. CDR3 region: CASSGLAGGLVVMNEQFF. CDR3 coding DNA: TGTGCCAGTAGTGGACTAGCGGGAGGTCTGGTGGTTATGAATGAGCAGTTCTTC.

This clone was seen a handful of times. The chain employs TRBV5-6 and TRBJ1-1; D perhaps matches TRBD1 (5 bases). This CDR3 is 12 amino acids long. V lost 4 bases and J lost 3, with 7 bases in between. Germline CDR1 and CDR2: SGHDT and YYEEEE. As DNA, the CDR3 is TGTGCCAGCAGCCGGGGGGACACTGAAGCTTTCTTT. Amino acids: CASSRGDTEAFF.

V and J are TRBV5-1 and TRBJ2-7; D possibly uses TRBD1 or TRBD2 (7 bases each). The V end lost 4 bases, the J end lost 1 base, and 15 bases lay between the germline ends. The CDR3 has 15 residues. Germline V gene lookup returns CDR1 SGHRS and CDR2 YFSETQ. The DNA of the CDR3 is TGCGCCAGCAGCCAGGGGGGGAGCGGTTCCTACGAGCAGTACTTC. As protein: CASSQGGSGSYEQYF.